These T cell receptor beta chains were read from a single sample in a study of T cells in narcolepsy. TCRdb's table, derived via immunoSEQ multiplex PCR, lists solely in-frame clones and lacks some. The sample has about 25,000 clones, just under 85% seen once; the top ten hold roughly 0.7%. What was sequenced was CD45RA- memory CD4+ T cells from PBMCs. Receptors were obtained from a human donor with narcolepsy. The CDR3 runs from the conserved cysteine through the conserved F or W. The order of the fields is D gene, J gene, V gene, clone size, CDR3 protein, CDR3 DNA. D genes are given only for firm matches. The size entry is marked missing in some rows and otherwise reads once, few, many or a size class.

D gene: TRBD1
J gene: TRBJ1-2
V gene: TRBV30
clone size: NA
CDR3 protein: CAWSRSRTGYIYGYTF
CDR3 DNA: TGTGCCTGGAGTAGATCTAGGACAGGGTACATCTATGGCTACACCTTC

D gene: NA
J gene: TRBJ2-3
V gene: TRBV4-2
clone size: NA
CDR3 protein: CASSPPNPDTQYF
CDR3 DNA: TGTGCCAGCAGCCCCCCTAACCCGGATACGCAGTATTTT

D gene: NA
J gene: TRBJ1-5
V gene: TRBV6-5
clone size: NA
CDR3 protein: CASSGAGGTNQPQHF
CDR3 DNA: TGTGCCAGCAGTGGGGCGGGGGGCACGAATCAGCCCCAGCATTTT

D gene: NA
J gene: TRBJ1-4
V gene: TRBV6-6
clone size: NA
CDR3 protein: CASSYVTGLSEKLFF
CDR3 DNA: TGTGCCAGCAGTTACGTGACAGGACTCAGTGAAAAACTGTTTTTT

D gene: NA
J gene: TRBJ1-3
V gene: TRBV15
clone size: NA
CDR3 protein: CATSSQQGIGNTIYF
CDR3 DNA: TGTGCCACCAGCAGCCAACAGGGAATCGGAAACACCATATATTTT

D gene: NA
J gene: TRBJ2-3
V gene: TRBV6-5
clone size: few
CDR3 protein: CASSYSSTGTTDTQYF
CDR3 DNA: TGTGCCAGCAGTTACTCTTCTACGGGAACCACAGATACGCAGTATTTT

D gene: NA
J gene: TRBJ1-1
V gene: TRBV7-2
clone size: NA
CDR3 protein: CASSLLQGGTEAFF
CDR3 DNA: TGTGCCAGCAGCTTACTACAGGGAGGCACTGAAGCTTTCTTT

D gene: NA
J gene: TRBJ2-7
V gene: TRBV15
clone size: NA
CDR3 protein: CATSGGRGYEQYF
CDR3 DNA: TGTGCCACCAGCGGGGGTAGGGGTTACGAGCAGTACTTC

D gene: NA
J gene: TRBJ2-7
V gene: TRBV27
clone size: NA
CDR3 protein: CASGTPRQGPGGEQYF
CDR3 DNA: TGTGCCAGCGGAACCCCCAGGCAGGGCCCAGGTGGGGAGCAGTACTTC

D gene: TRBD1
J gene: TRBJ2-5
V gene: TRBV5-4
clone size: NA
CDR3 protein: CASSLTGQKETQYF
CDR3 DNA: TGTGCCAGCAGCTTAACGGGACAGAAAGAGACCCAGTACTTC

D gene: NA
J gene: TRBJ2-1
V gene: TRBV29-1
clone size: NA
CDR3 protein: CSVDRARNEQFF
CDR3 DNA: TGCAGCGTTGACAGAGCCCGCAATGAGCAGTTCTTC

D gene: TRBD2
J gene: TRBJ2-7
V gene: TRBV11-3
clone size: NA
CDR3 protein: CASSSGLAGDEQYF
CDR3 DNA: TGTGCCAGCAGCTCTGGACTAGCGGGAGACGAGCAGTACTTC

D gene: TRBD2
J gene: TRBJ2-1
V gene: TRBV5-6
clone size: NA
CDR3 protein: CASSLTRLAAEQFF
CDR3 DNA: TGTGCCAGCAGCTTGACCCGACTAGCAGCTGAGCAGTTCTTC

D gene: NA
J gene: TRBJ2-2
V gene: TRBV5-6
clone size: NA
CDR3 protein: CASSLGGSFTGELFF
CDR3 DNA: TGTGCCAGCAGCTTAGGAGGGAGCTTCACCGGGGAGCTGTTTTTT

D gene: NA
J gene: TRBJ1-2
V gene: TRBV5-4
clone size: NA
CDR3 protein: CASSPQGGGRRFEAF
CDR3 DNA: TGTGCCAGCAGCCCTCAAGGGGGGGGGCGAAGGTTTGAAGCCTTC

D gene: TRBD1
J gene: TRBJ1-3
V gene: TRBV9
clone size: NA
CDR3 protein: CASSSPRVGTGNPWSGNTIYF
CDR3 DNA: TGTGCCAGCAGCTCGCCGCGGGTCGGGACAGGGAACCCTTGGTCTGGAAACACCATATATTTT

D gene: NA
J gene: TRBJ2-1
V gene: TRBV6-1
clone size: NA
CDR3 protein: CASKPMENEQFF
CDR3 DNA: TGTGCCAGCAAACCGATGGAGAATGAGCAGTTCTTC